This note documents a single T cell receptor beta chain sequence. Its antigen remains unidentified. The data were taken from a study of cytomegalovirus exposure and HLA in healthy donors. General study points: Researchers catalogued approximately 160 TCR beta chains as cytomegalovirus-associated.

CDR1 is MNHEY and CDR2 is SVGAGI in the germline V gene. This CDR3 contains 14 residues. Trimming took 5 bases from V and 2 from J, leaving 10 bases between them. The protocol was immunoSEQ multiplex PCR, while the TCRdb copy is restricted to in-frame clones and leaves out a portion. The sample lists about 400,000 clones; about nine tenths were seen once. The receptor comes from a woman aged 18-29 years in good health and CMV-seronegative. The chain employs TRBV6-5 and TRBJ2-1; D possibly corresponds to TRBD1 (6 bases). Sequencing input: PBMCs. CDR3 sequence (DNA): TGTGCCAGCAGTCAGGGGTTAGCCTACAATGAGCAGTTCTTC. Protein product: CASSQGLAYNEQFF.